Listed below are T cell receptor beta chains from one sample, sequenced in a study of blood T cell repertoires in COVID-19. Profiling relied on immunoSEQ multiplex PCR, and the TCRdb table lists in-frame clones only, not all of them. The sample yields under 450,000 clones, 65% to 90% seen once. The sequenced sample was peripheral blood. The receptor source for this set is an older woman with COVID-19, enrolled during active disease. The CDR3 runs from the conserved cysteine through the conserved F or W. A D gene is named only where the DNA matches it firmly. The size of a clone is reported for some rows only, either as once, few or many, or as a class for expanded clones.

d_call: NA; clone_size: NA; j_call: TRBJ1-1; v_call: TRBV5-4; cdr3_nt: TGTGCCAGCAGCTCTCAGCAGGGGACTGAAGCTTTCTTT; cdr3_aa: CASSSQQGTEAFF
d_call: NA; clone_size: NA; j_call: TRBJ1-5; v_call: TRBV6-5; cdr3_nt: TGTGCCAGCAGACCCGGACAGCTTAGCAATCAGCCCCAGCATTTT; cdr3_aa: CASRPGQLSNQPQHF
d_call: TRBD1; clone_size: NA; j_call: TRBJ1-2; v_call: TRBV5-1; cdr3_nt: TGCGCCAGCAGCTTGGTTGGGACAGACTATGGCTACACCTTC; cdr3_aa: CASSLVGTDYGYTF
d_call: NA; clone_size: NA; j_call: TRBJ2-2; v_call: TRBV6-5; cdr3_nt: TGTGCCAGCAGTTACTCGGTATCGGTCGGGACCGGGGAGCTGTTTTTT; cdr3_aa: CASSYSVSVGTGELFF
d_call: TRBD1; clone_size: NA; j_call: TRBJ1-2; v_call: TRBV30; cdr3_nt: TGTGCCCCGGACAGGCCTGCTAACTATGGCTACACCTTC; cdr3_aa: CAPDRPANYGYTF
d_call: NA; clone_size: NA; j_call: TRBJ2-2; v_call: TRBV5-4; cdr3_nt: TGTGCCAGCAGCTTGGTGGCAGGCCCCGGGGAGCTGTTTTTT; cdr3_aa: CASSLVAGPGELFF
d_call: TRBD1; clone_size: NA; j_call: TRBJ1-3; v_call: TRBV5-6; cdr3_nt: TGTGCCAGCAGCTCCACAGGGGCTGGAAACACCATATATTTT; cdr3_aa: CASSSTGAGNTIYF
d_call: TRBD1; clone_size: NA; j_call: TRBJ2-1; v_call: TRBV15; cdr3_nt: TGTGCCACCAGCGGATACAGGGGATCCTACAATGAGCAGTTCTTC; cdr3_aa: CATSGYRGSYNEQFF
d_call: NA; clone_size: NA; j_call: TRBJ1-1; v_call: TRBV6-5; cdr3_nt: TGTGCCAGCAGTTACTCGGGGGCAGAAATGAACACTGAAGCTTTCTTT; cdr3_aa: CASSYSGAEMNTEAFF
d_call: NA; clone_size: NA; j_call: TRBJ2-5; v_call: TRBV30; cdr3_nt: TGTGCCTGGAGTCCAACTAGGTTGGAGACCCAGTACTTC; cdr3_aa: CAWSPTRLETQYF
d_call: TRBD2; clone_size: NA; j_call: TRBJ2-1; v_call: TRBV6-2/TRBV6-3; cdr3_nt: TGTGCCAGCAGTTACTCTTTTATACTAGCGGATTTCTCCTACAATGAGCAGTTCTTC; cdr3_aa: CASSYSFILADFSYNEQFF
d_call: NA; clone_size: once; j_call: TRBJ1-2; v_call: TRBV5-4; cdr3_nt: TGTGCCAGCAGCTTACCCGACATTCATAACTATGGCTACACCTTC; cdr3_aa: CASSLPDIHNYGYTF
d_call: NA; clone_size: NA; j_call: TRBJ1-4; v_call: TRBV7-2; cdr3_nt: TGTGCCAGCAGCCCGACAGTCGCAACTAATGAAAAACTGTTTTTT; cdr3_aa: CASSPTVATNEKLFF
d_call: NA; clone_size: NA; j_call: TRBJ1-3; v_call: TRBV29-1; cdr3_nt: TGCAGCGTTGAAGATCGAGCCATCACCATATATTTT; cdr3_aa: CSVEDRAITIYF
d_call: NA; clone_size: NA; j_call: TRBJ1-1; v_call: TRBV5-1; cdr3_nt: TGCGCCAGCAGCTGGACCCAGGGGCTTGAAGCTTTCTTT; cdr3_aa: CASSWTQGLEAFF
d_call: TRBD1; clone_size: NA; j_call: TRBJ2-7; v_call: TRBV5-1; cdr3_nt: TGCGCCAGCAGCTTGGGTACAGGGGTTATCTACGAGCAGTACTTC; cdr3_aa: CASSLGTGVIYEQYF
d_call: NA; clone_size: NA; j_call: TRBJ2-1; v_call: TRBV12-2; cdr3_nt: TGTGCAAGTCGCTTAGCTCAGGACAGGGGGATGGATGAGCAGTTCTTC; cdr3_aa: CASRLAQDRGMDEQFF
d_call: NA; clone_size: NA; j_call: TRBJ2-2; v_call: TRBV13; cdr3_nt: TGTGCCAGCAGCTCCCGTCTAACTAACACCGGGGAGCTGTTTTTT; cdr3_aa: CASSSRLTNTGELFF
d_call: NA; clone_size: NA; j_call: TRBJ1-1; v_call: TRBV5-4; cdr3_nt: TGTGCCAGCAGCCCGACCCTAACAGGCATGAACACTGAAGCTTTCTTT; cdr3_aa: CASSPTLTGMNTEAFF
d_call: TRBD1; clone_size: NA; j_call: TRBJ1-5; v_call: TRBV12-5; cdr3_nt: TGTGCTAGTGGTTTGGGGACGCTGGGACAGGTTCTGGGGGAGCCCCAGCATTTT; cdr3_aa: CASGLGTLGQVLGEPQHF
d_call: NA; clone_size: NA; j_call: TRBJ2-1; v_call: TRBV2; cdr3_nt: TGTGCCAGCAGTGAAGAGTCTATTCCTACGTACAATGAGCAGTTCTTC; cdr3_aa: CASSEESIPTYNEQFF
d_call: TRBD1; clone_size: NA; j_call: TRBJ1-4; v_call: TRBV7-9; cdr3_nt: TGTGCCAGCAGCTTGCAGGGGGTCAATGAAAAACTGTTTTTT; cdr3_aa: CASSLQGVNEKLFF
d_call: TRBD1; clone_size: NA; j_call: TRBJ1-6; v_call: TRBV18; cdr3_nt: TGTGCCAGCTCAGCGACCGGGACAGGGGTCGGTTCACCCCTCCACTTT; cdr3_aa: CASSATGTGVGSPLHF
d_call: TRBD1; clone_size: NA; j_call: TRBJ2-7; v_call: TRBV6-2/TRBV6-3; cdr3_nt: TGTGCCAGCAGCGAGGGACAGCCTTACGAGCAGTACTTC; cdr3_aa: CASSEGQPYEQYF
d_call: TRBD1; clone_size: once; j_call: TRBJ1-1; v_call: TRBV11-3; cdr3_nt: TGTGCCAGCAGCCCGGACAGGATGAACACTGAAGCTTTCTTT; cdr3_aa: CASSPDRMNTEAFF
d_call: TRBD2; clone_size: NA; j_call: TRBJ2-3; v_call: TRBV7-3; cdr3_nt: TGTGCCAGCAGCACACCTCGACTAGCGGGGGGACCGGGGCCCACAGATACGCAGTATTTT; cdr3_aa: CASSTPRLAGGPGPTDTQYF
d_call: TRBD2; clone_size: NA; j_call: TRBJ2-1; v_call: TRBV6-1; cdr3_nt: TGTGCCAGCAGTGAAGCGCGGGGGGGCCAAAATTTATATAATGAGCAGTTCTTC; cdr3_aa: CASSEARGGQNLYNEQFF
d_call: NA; clone_size: NA; j_call: TRBJ1-2; v_call: TRBV9; cdr3_nt: TGTGCCAGCAGCGTTCAAACAGGGAACTATGGCTACACCTTC; cdr3_aa: CASSVQTGNYGYTF
d_call: TRBD1; clone_size: NA; j_call: TRBJ2-7; v_call: TRBV4-1; cdr3_nt: TGCGCCAGCAGCCAGACGACCACAGGGGCCTACGAGCAGTACTTC; cdr3_aa: CASSQTTTGAYEQYF
d_call: TRBD2; clone_size: NA; j_call: TRBJ2-3; v_call: TRBV5-1; cdr3_nt: TGCGCCAGCAGCTTCCTAGCGGGGGGGCAAGGAGATACGCAGTATTTT; cdr3_aa: CASSFLAGGQGDTQYF
d_call: NA; clone_size: few; j_call: TRBJ1-2; v_call: TRBV6-6; cdr3_nt: TGTGCCAGCACATACCTCTCAGGGGAAGGCGGCTACACCTTC; cdr3_aa: CASTYLSGEGGYTF
d_call: NA; clone_size: NA; j_call: TRBJ2-4; v_call: TRBV7-9; cdr3_nt: TGTGCCAGCAGCTTAGCGCTAGGGGGTGGGAACATTCAGTACTTC; cdr3_aa: CASSLALGGGNIQYF
d_call: TRBD1; clone_size: once; j_call: TRBJ2-1; v_call: TRBV18; cdr3_nt: TGTGCCAGCTCACCGTCCCGGGACAGGGGTGAGCAGTTCTTC; cdr3_aa: CASSPSRDRGEQFF
d_call: NA; clone_size: NA; j_call: TRBJ1-3; v_call: TRBV3-1/TRBV3-2; cdr3_nt: TGTGCCAGCAGCCAAGGTTACAGGGCGGACACCATATATTTT; cdr3_aa: CASSQGYRADTIYF
d_call: NA; clone_size: NA; j_call: TRBJ2-7; v_call: TRBV25-1; cdr3_nt: TGTGCCAGCAGTGCGGACATCACGTCCTACGAGCAGTACTTC; cdr3_aa: CASSADITSYEQYF
d_call: NA; clone_size: once; j_call: TRBJ1-6; v_call: TRBV7-3; cdr3_nt: TGTGCCAGCAGCTCAGGGTCGGGTGGTTCACCCCTCCACTTT; cdr3_aa: CASSSGSGGSPLHF
d_call: NA; clone_size: NA; j_call: TRBJ1-1; v_call: TRBV5-4; cdr3_nt: TGTGCCAGCAGCTCCCCGGGGGGAGGGAACACTGAAGCTTTCTTT; cdr3_aa: CASSSPGGGNTEAFF
d_call: NA; clone_size: NA; j_call: TRBJ2-1; v_call: TRBV7-8; cdr3_nt: TGTGCCAGCAGGCCTGAGGCGGGGTTCTACAATGAGCAGTTCTTC; cdr3_aa: CASRPEAGFYNEQFF
d_call: TRBD2; clone_size: NA; j_call: TRBJ2-3; v_call: TRBV4-2; cdr3_nt: TGTGCCAGCAGCCAAGATACTAGCGGGGGGGGTGCAGATACGCAGTATTTT; cdr3_aa: CASSQDTSGGGADTQYF
d_call: NA; clone_size: NA; j_call: TRBJ2-4; v_call: TRBV11-3; cdr3_nt: TGTGCCAGCAGCTTAGATCAGGGAGCCAAAAACATTCAGTACTTC; cdr3_aa: CASSLDQGAKNIQYF
d_call: NA; clone_size: few; j_call: TRBJ1-5; v_call: TRBV6-5; cdr3_nt: TGTGCCAGCAGACCACAGGGCCGTCAGCCCCAGCATTTT; cdr3_aa: CASRPQGRQPQHF
d_call: NA; clone_size: NA; j_call: TRBJ1-6; v_call: TRBV7-9; cdr3_nt: TGTGCCAGCAGCTTAGTATCACAATCTTCACCCCTCCACTTT; cdr3_aa: CASSLVSQSSPLHF
d_call: TRBD1; clone_size: few; j_call: TRBJ1-2; v_call: TRBV29-1; cdr3_nt: TGCAGCGTTGGAGGACAGGGGGGAAATGGCTACACCTTC; cdr3_aa: CSVGGQGGNGYTF
d_call: TRBD1; clone_size: NA; j_call: TRBJ1-1; v_call: TRBV7-9; cdr3_nt: TGTGCCAGCAGCTGGACAGGAATCGCTTTCTTT; cdr3_aa: CASSWTGIAFF
d_call: NA; clone_size: NA; j_call: TRBJ2-7; v_call: TRBV5-8; cdr3_nt: TGTGCCAGCAGTTTAACGGGACTTCAGACCTACGAGCAGTACTTC; cdr3_aa: CASSLTGLQTYEQYF
d_call: TRBD1; clone_size: once; j_call: TRBJ2-2; v_call: TRBV6-2/TRBV6-3; cdr3_nt: TGTGCCAGCAGTTACACTGGGACAGGAAACACCGGGGAGCTGTTTTTT; cdr3_aa: CASSYTGTGNTGELFF
d_call: TRBD1; clone_size: NA; j_call: TRBJ2-3; v_call: TRBV24-1; cdr3_nt: TGTGCCACCAGTGATTCGACAGGGGGGAGCACAGATACGCAGTATTTT; cdr3_aa: CATSDSTGGSTDTQYF
d_call: TRBD1; clone_size: NA; j_call: TRBJ1-1; v_call: TRBV6-5; cdr3_nt: TGTGCCAGCAGTCCCCGACAGGGGCGCACTGAAGCTTTCTTT; cdr3_aa: CASSPRQGRTEAFF
d_call: TRBD1; clone_size: NA; j_call: TRBJ1-2; v_call: TRBV28; cdr3_nt: TGTGCCAGCAGTTTACCGACAGGGTCCTATGGCTACACCTTC; cdr3_aa: CASSLPTGSYGYTF
d_call: NA; clone_size: NA; j_call: TRBJ1-6; v_call: TRBV21-1; cdr3_nt: TGTGCCAGCAGCGCCCCGGGGAGCTCCTATAATTCACCCCTCCACTTT; cdr3_aa: CASSAPGSSYNSPLHF
d_call: NA; clone_size: NA; j_call: TRBJ1-1; v_call: TRBV12-3/TRBV12-4; cdr3_nt: TGTGCCAGCAGTTTAAGGCGGGAAACTGAAGCTTTCTTT; cdr3_aa: CASSLRRETEAFF
d_call: TRBD1; clone_size: few; j_call: TRBJ1-4; v_call: TRBV7-9; cdr3_nt: TGTGCCAGCCGTCAGGGGGCGGCTAATGAAAAACTGTTTTTT; cdr3_aa: CASRQGAANEKLFF
d_call: NA; clone_size: NA; j_call: TRBJ2-1; v_call: TRBV5-8; cdr3_nt: TGTGCCAGCAGCTACCGGGACTCCTCTTACAATGAGCAGTTCTTC; cdr3_aa: CASSYRDSSYNEQFF